The next 17 T cell receptor beta chains were all read from a single sample in a study of vaccination and CD4 T cells after COVID-19. Time point denoted: late sampling 161 to 241 days after vaccination in a few convalescent patients. Treatment denoted: roughly ten-day PBMC culture with coronavirus spike peptide pools or control peptides (ViraFEST assay). Antigens for these TCRs are unknown. The study sequenced cultured CD4+ T cell DNA using the Oncomine TCR Beta short-read assay. TCRdb re-derived calls from the PCR reads in MiXCR, one entry per CDR3 protein. The repertoire holds about 22,000 distinct CDR3 sequences, with about 43% as singletons. Material: CD4+ T cells from blood, cultured in vitro, obtained about 7 months after SARS-CoV-2 vaccination. These TCRs come from a human donor who had recovered from COVID-19.

This chain joins TRBV20-1 and TRBJ1-1, with D uncertain. Trimming took off 0 bases at V and 8 bases at J, with 13 bases between the two ends. Germline V gene lookup returns CDR1 DFQATT and CDR2 SNEGSKA (reference sequence). The CDR3 sequence is 13 residues long. The CDR3 bases are TGCAGTGCTAGAGAGAGAGGAACGAGGGAAGCTTTCTTT. Translating it yields CSARERGTREAFF.

The chain has TRBV6-1 and TRBJ1-1, with a tentative D call TRBD1 (5 bases). V lost 8 bases and J lost 13, with 20 bases in between. The CDR3 is 12 residues long. Looked up from germline, CDR1 is MNHNS and CDR2 is SASEGT. For the CDR3, the DNA is TGTGCCAGCGAAGGGGCAAAGGGAAAATTTTTCTTT. Amino acids: CASEGAKGKFFF.

V usage is TRBV15 and J usage is TRBJ1-1; 8 nucleotides agree with TRBD1. Trimming cost V 0 bases and J 5 bases; bases outside gene matches: 8. Germline CDR1 and CDR2: LNHNV and YYDKDF (reference sequence). The CDR3 sequence is 16 residues long. CDR3 nucleotide sequence: TGTGCCACCAGCAGAGATATAGACAGGGGAAGAACTGAAGCTTTCTTT. Translated, it gives CATSRDIDRGRTEAFF.

In its sample, this clonotype was seen a few times. This rearrangement joins TRBV6-5 to TRBJ2-3, with D possibly matching TRBD2 (7 bases). Germline-derived CDR1 and CDR2 are MNHEY and SVGAGI. V was trimmed by 0 bases and J by 5 bases, leaving 15 bases between them. This CDR3 spans 16 amino acids. The chain's CDR3 is CASSYSGGHRGDTQYF. The CDR3 DNA follows: TGTGCCAGCAGTTACTCGGGGGGGCATCGAGGAGATACGCAGTATTTT.

The chain links TRBV20-1 to TRBJ2-3, with 7 bases that match TRBD2. CDR1 and CDR2 (germline): DFQATT, SNEGSKA (reference sequence). The length of the CDR3 is 13 residues. V dropped 5 bases and J dropped 6; count of bases not matched to a gene: 8. The CDR3 bases are TGCAGTGCTTCCCTAGCGGAAGTGGATACGCAGTATTTT. Translating it yields CSASLAEVDTQYF.

This clonotype was counted a few times. The chain has TRBV7-2 and TRBJ1-1; TRBD1 is a possible D gene (5 bases). Germline loops: CDR1 SGHTA, CDR2 FQGNSA. Trimming pared 4 bases from V and 1 base from J, leaving 13 bases between. The CDR3 is made up of 15 amino acids. The CDR3 DNA follows: TGTGCCAGCAGCTGGGGGGGGGTCGGGAACACTGAAGCTTTCTTT. Encoded protein: CASSWGGVGNTEAFF.

This chain joins TRBV7-3 and TRBJ2-3; TRBD2 agrees at 7 bases. The CDR3 runs to 16 residues. From germline, CDR1 is SGHTA and CDR2 FQGTGA. The V and J ends lost 3 bases and 2 bases, in that order; junction bases with no gene match: 8. The CDR3 region has the DNA TGTGCCAGCAGCTTGAGTTCGGGGGGTAACACAGATACGCAGTATTTT. Protein: CASSLSSGGNTDTQYF.

As regards this clonotype: The junction departs from germline at one end; a sequencing error may be responsible. This chain connects TRBV5-3 to TRBJ2-5, with 9 nucleotides matching TRBD1. TRBV5-3 is labeled an ORF, and its function is uncertain. The CDR3 covers 16 residues. CDR3 residues: CASSLVRTGAQETQYF. The CDR3 nucleotides read TGTGCCAGCAGCTTGGTCAGGACAGGGGCCCAAGAGACCCAGTACTTC.

This clonotype qualifies as medium-sized. The DNA for the CDR3 is TGTGCCAGCACCGAATCTACAGGACACGGCACCTTC. Translated: CASTESTGHGTF. The gene calls are TRBV5-6 and TRBJ1-2, with D maybe TRBD1 (5 bases). The germline CDR1 and CDR2 sequences are SGHDT and YYEEEE. Trimming removed 6 bases at V and 13 bases at J, with 19 bases between. The CDR3 extends over 12 amino acids.

The sample holds one count of this clonotype. This chain uses TRBV20-1 with TRBJ2-3; 7 bases fit TRBD2. Germline CDR1 is DFQATT and CDR2 is SNEGSKA (reference sequence). CDR3 size: 14 residues. The V segment lost 7 bases and the J segment 1 base; nucleotides outside the gene matches: 8. As DNA, the CDR3 is TGCAGTGTCCGTTGGAGCGGGGGCACAGATACGCAGTATTTT. It is translated as CSVRWSGGTDTQYF.

V and J are TRBV7-2 and TRBJ2-1, with D perhaps matching TRBD1 or TRBD2 (6 bases each). V was cut by 7 bases and J by 9 bases, with 28 bases left in between. The CDR3 contains 17 residues. In germline, CDR1 is SGHTA, CDR2 FQGNSA. CDR3 loop: CASTRSGADSLRGEQFF. In DNA, the CDR3 is TGTGCCAGCACCCGTTCGGGGGCGGACTCCCTGAGGGGTGAGCAGTTCTTC.

The CDR3 DNA reads as TGTGCCACCGGGACATCCGACACTGAAGCTTTCTTT. Translation gives CATGTSDTEAFF. The chain links TRBV15 to TRBJ1-1; possible D gene TRBD1, 6 bases. The germline V gene has CDR1 LNHNV and CDR2 YYDKDF (reference sequence). Trimming removed 8 bases at V and 3 bases at J, with 10 bases between. The CDR3 contains 12 residues.

This clonotype was observed a single time. The rearrangement uses TRBV6-2 or TRBV6-3 and TRBJ2-1, with 7 nucleotides matching TRBD2. Trimming removed 6 bases from V and 3 bases from J; junction bases left unmatched: 11. CDR1 and CDR2 (germline): MNHEY, SVGEGT. The CDR3 contains 16 residues. This chain's CDR3 is CASSPQRIAGYNEQFF. The CDR3 DNA reads TGTGCCAGCAGCCCCCAGAGGATAGCGGGCTACAATGAGCAGTTCTTC.

The genes are TRBV4-3 and TRBJ1-2; D might be TRBD1 (5 bases). V dropped 4 bases and J dropped 7 bases, with 13 bases sitting between them. Germline V gives CDR1 LGHNA, CDR2 YSLEER. This CDR3 has 13 amino acids. CDR3 in DNA: TGCGCCAGCAGCCCGGAGTCAGGGTTTGGCTACACCTTC. It encodes CASSPESGFGYTF.

CDR3 sequence reads: CASSEYTGNNSPLHF. CDR3 sequence (DNA): TGTGCCAGCAGTGAATATACAGGGAATAATTCACCCCTCCACTTT. This sequence joins TRBV25-1 and TRBJ1-6; maybe TRBD1 (6 bases). Germline V gene sequence: CDR1 MGHDK, CDR2 SYGVNS. V was trimmed by 0 bases and J by 5 bases, leaving 8 bases between them. The CDR3 contains 15 residues.

The gene calls are TRBV4-2 and TRBJ1-5, with D unresolved. Germline V CDR1 and CDR2: LGHNA, YNFKEQ. V lost 4 bases to trimming and J lost 4 bases, with 14 bases between them. This CDR3 is 15 amino acids long. CDR3 nucleotides: TGTGCCAGCAGCCGAGAAGAACGGGGAAATCAGCCCCAGCATTTT. This codes for CASSREERGNQPQHF.

J is TRBJ2-5 and V is TRBV20-1; 12 bases are shared with TRBD2. Trimming took 6 bases from V and 4 from J; bases not matched to a gene: 12. The V gene's germline CDR1 is DFQATT and CDR2 SNEGSKA (reference sequence). CDR3 length: 16 residues. As DNA, the CDR3 is TGCAGTGCCCCTACCCCTAGCGGGGGGGCGCGAGAGACCCAGTACTTC. This encodes CSAPTPSGGARETQYF.